This T cell receptor beta chain was captured in a study of shared clonotypes between healthy human individuals (dated by TCRdb to 2020 to 2022). In terms of the full investigation: A few men and a couple of women, aged 18 to 49 years, made up the cohort. For each donor, CD4 naive and CD4 memory were each given three plates, CD8 naive was given two plates, and CD8 memory was given one plate. To estimate repertoire size and how much clonotypes are shared between individuals, the study performed deep sequencing of blood TCR repertoires from roughly five healthy adults. Different laboratories and diverse techniques were used to prepare libraries and sequence TCR repertoires, to increase sequencing depth and limit assay-specific biases. Leukapheresis yielded between about 0.9 and 9.5 billion PBMCs per donor. Summary of the overall study and its limitations: Rarefaction of sorted-subset datasets indicated incomplete sequencing despite the large sequencing depth. Because the study included only a small number of donors, the genetic and exposure-history diversity represented was limited. Clonotypes shared by all four sorted-subset donors showed higher generation probabilities than non-shared clonotypes. Sampling was restricted to blood, and TCR repertoires in tissues likely differ from the TCR repertoires found in blood. Larger estimated clonotype richness was generally found for naive subsets than for memory subsets. Based on pairwise subsampling, the degree of clonotype sharing among donors was expected to be affected by sequencing depth. Across a handful of donors, about 4.5% of naive CD4, 3% to 4% of naive CD8, about 2.3% of memory CD4, and approximately 0.42% of memory CD8 clonotypes were shared.

The CDR3 spans 16 residues, from the cysteine through the phenylalanine. Only the CDR3 part of the read is kept: 48 bases, read in frame from the first base. CDR1 and CDR2 (SGDLS, YYNGEE) derive from the germline V gene. V is clipped by 0 bases and J by 0 bases, and the sequence between their germline boundaries is 11 bases long. Using the deep immunoSEQ assay, TCR CDR3 regions were amplified from genomic DNA by multiplex PCR. Genomic DNA extracted from each cell subset was distributed evenly over all wells of several immunoSEQ 96-well plates, and each plate served as one replicate. For sorted subsets, each replicate PCR was loaded with 200 ng genomic DNA, equivalent to 30,000 or so T cell genomes. The purified libraries were quantified using a Qubit 3.0 fluorometer, sized with a Bioanalyzer 2100, and then quantified again using the KAPA Library Quantification kit. Each immunoSEQ 96-well plate was sequenced on its own single-read 150-cycle Illumina NextSeq 550 flow cell. The study's processing was this. The immunoSEQ output contained only junctional sequences without quality scores, so filtering could not match that applied to full-length reads. Sequences were annotated with PyIR, a Python wrapper for IgBLAST v1.9, using IMGT germline references to assign V/J genes and CDR3. Reads were filtered out if the reads had weak V/J assignments (E-value above 1e-6), no CDR3, stop codons, out-of-frame junctions, or ambiguous translated residues. V3J clonotypes were defined as sequences sharing an identical inferred V gene, J gene, and CDR3 amino acid sequence. To compute the percentage overlap between repertoires, the number of shared unique clonotypes was divided by the size of the smaller repertoire. Richness of each repertoire was evaluated using RTK rarefaction, the Chao1 estimator, and Recon v2.1 estimates of unobserved clonotypes. Generation probabilities for all TCRbeta clonotypes obtained by the gDNA method from a few donors were computed using OLGA. TCRdb carries this immuneACCESS record with in-frame sequences only. Its versions omit some clonotypes, under half of them owing to an unresolved V gene in the studies checked, with the rest unexplained. V and J calls plus clone size are reproduced from that table; the DNA served to infer D and trimming. This sample lists under 850,000 clones; roughly 72% were detected once. More than 1.5% of the sample is taken by the ten largest.

The donors were healthy, HIV-negative adults who had no recently reported acute infections or vaccinations. Every donor was a Caucasian adult residing in Nashville, Tennessee, USA. Magnetic negative selection was used to enrich CD4+ T cells, after which naive cells were positively selected on CD45RA and the negative fraction became the memory subset. Blood was obtained by leukapheresis, after which PBMCs were separated by Ficoll-Histopaque density gradient centrifugation and cryopreserved in liquid nitrogen vapor phase. Purity and quantity of every magnetically sorted T cell population were checked by analytical flow cytometry. Genomic DNA was isolated from each sorted fraction and quantified by UV absorbance on a Nanodrop 2000c. As for this clone: Its antigen remains unidentified. There are no base qualities to consult, and no much larger clone falls within one base.

The source of this sequence is a woman in her 30s in good health. This sequence uses TRBV9 and TRBJ2-3, and perhaps TRBD1 as D gene, on 6 matching bases. Sample: memory CD4+ T cells sorted from blood. The cell subset or site label, as the study defines it: CD45RA-negative fraction. The nucleotide sequence is TGTGCCAGCAGCGTAGCCCCTAGGGGGAGCACAGATACGCAGTATTTT. Translation gives CASSVAPRGSTDTQYF.